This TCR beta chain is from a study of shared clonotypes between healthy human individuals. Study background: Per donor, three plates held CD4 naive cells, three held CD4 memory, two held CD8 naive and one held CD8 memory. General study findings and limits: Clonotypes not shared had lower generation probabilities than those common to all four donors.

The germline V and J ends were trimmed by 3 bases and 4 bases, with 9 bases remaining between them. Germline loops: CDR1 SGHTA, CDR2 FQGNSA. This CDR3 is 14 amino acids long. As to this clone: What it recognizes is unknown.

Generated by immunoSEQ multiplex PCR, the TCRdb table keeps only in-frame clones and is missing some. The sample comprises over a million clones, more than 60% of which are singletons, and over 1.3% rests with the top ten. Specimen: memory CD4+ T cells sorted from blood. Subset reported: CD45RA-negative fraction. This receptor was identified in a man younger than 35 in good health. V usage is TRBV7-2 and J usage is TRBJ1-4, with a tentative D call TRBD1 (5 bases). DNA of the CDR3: TGTGCCAGCAGCTTTGGGGGGAGTAATGAAAAACTGTTTTTT. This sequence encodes CASSFGGSNEKLFF.